The entry below gives a single T cell receptor (beta chain) sequence along with its context. The sample belongs to a study of blood T cell repertoires in COVID-19. In the study overall: T cells, B-cell-depleted T cells, or PBMCs provided the cDNA or gDNA that served as material.

As handled by the study authors: Scientists estimated how many nucleated cells there were by amplifying reference gene primers. The table came from immunoSEQ multiplex PCR; TCRdb's copy has only in-frame clones and leaves some out. The DNA gave D and trimming, while V, J and clone size come from that table. The sample has over 55,000 clones, roughly 80% seen once. Germline V gene data show CDR1 as DFQATT and CDR2 as SNEGSKA (reference sequence). The CDR3 sequence is 12 residues long. V was trimmed by 3 bases and J by 8 bases, leaving 13 bases between them. This receptor was taken from a human donor in a cohort sampled during active COVID-19. Input material: peripheral blood. The chain has TRBV20-1 and TRBJ1-2; D is ambiguous. The chain's CDR3 is CSASNQAGGYTF. DNA of the CDR3: TGCAGTGCTAGTAACCAGGCGGGGGGCTACACCTTC.